This entry lists 30 T cell receptor beta chains sequenced from one sample in a study of CD8 T cells in Susac syndrome. After extraction with the RNeasy kit, roughly 0.5 to 1 ug of the RNA was reverse transcribed using random hexamers. In TCRdb, the immunoSEQ multiplex PCR reads were re-called with MiXCR into one record per CDR3 protein. Found here are under 200,000 distinct CDR3 sequences, under 95% of them singletons; the top ten hold approximately 0.11%. The material sequenced was CD4+ T cells from PBMCs. Receptors originate from a human donor with Susac syndrome.

This clonotype was counted a single time. J is TRBJ2-1 and V is TRBV20-1; TRBD2 aligns across 9 bases. The CDR3 runs 17 residues. CDR1 and CDR2 from the germline V gene are DFQATT and SNEGSKA (reference sequence). With V trimmed by 7 bases and J by 0 bases, 13 bases remained unmatched. CDR3 DNA: TGCAGTGTCACCCCCTTGGCGGGGGGGGCCTCCTACAATGAGCAGTTCTTC. Residues: CSVTPLAGGASYNEQFF.

The rearrangement uses TRBV15 and TRBJ1-2, with a tentative D call TRBD1 (5 bases). This CDR3 has 16 residues. Trimming removed 0 bases from V and 0 bases from J, with 11 bases in between. Germline V gene data show CDR1 as LNHNV and CDR2 as YYDKDF (reference sequence). In nucleotides, the CDR3 is TGTGCCACCAGCAGAGATCGTCTGGGGGCTAACTATGGCTACACCTTC. Amino acids: CATSRDRLGANYGYTF. Full variable domain (rest looked up from reference TRBV15 and TRBJ1-2): DAMVIQNPRYQVTQFGKPVTLSCSQTLNHNVMYWYQQKSSQAPKLLFHYYDKDFNNEADTPDNFQSRRPNTSFCFLDIRSPGLGDTAMYLCATSRDRLGANYGYTFGSGTRLTVV.

The rearrangement links TRBV3-1 to TRBJ2-2, with D unclear. The CDR3 is 12 amino acids. Germline V gene lookup returns CDR1 LGHDT and CDR2 YNNKEL (reference sequence). V was pared by 3 bases and J by 7 bases, with 6 bases between. CDR3 DNA sequence: TGTGCCAGCAGCCATTCACGCGGGGAGCTGTTTTTT. Amino acids: CASSHSRGELFF.

The chain employs TRBV20-1 and TRBJ2-3, with a weak D call TRBD1 (6 bases). The V end was cut by 4 bases, the J end by 1 base, with 12 bases between. The germline V gene has CDR1 DFQATT and CDR2 SNEGSKA (reference sequence). This CDR3 spans 14 amino acids. In DNA, the CDR3 is TGCAGTGCTACAAAGGACAGCGGCACAGATACGCAGTATTTT. Its protein product is CSATKDSGTDTQYF.

CDR3 nucleotide sequence: TGTGCCAGCAGTCACGCGGGGCAGGGATGGACGAGAGCTTTCTTT. Translation: CASSHAGQGWTRAFF. The J gene is TRBJ1-1, the V gene TRBV3-1, with D perhaps TRBD1 (5 bases). V lost 6 bases and J lost 10, with 24 bases in between. The CDR3 length is 15 residues. Germline CDR1 is LGHDT and CDR2 is YNNKEL (reference sequence).

V and J are TRBV6-5 and TRBJ1-5, with a weak D call TRBD1 (5 bases). Germline CDR1 reads MNHEY; CDR2 reads SVGAGI. Trimming shortened V by 8 bases and J by 5 bases, and 16 bases separated the two germline ends. There are 14 residues in the CDR3. This CDR3 reads CASRRGASDQPQHF. The CDR3 nucleotides read TGTGCCAGCCGCCGAGGGGCCTCCGATCAGCCCCAGCATTTT.

Worth noting for this clonotype: One end of the junction is discordant with germline, which a read error may explain. The chain carries TRBV6-5 and TRBJ2-1, with a possible D match to TRBD1 (6 bases). Germline lookup yields CDR1 MNHEY and CDR2 SVGAGI. The CDR3 runs to 11 residues. The CDR3 nucleotides read TGCGCCAGCAGGGGTCGGGATGAGCAGTTCTTC. Amino acids: CASRGRDEQFF.

This rearrangement joins TRBV29-1 to TRBJ2-7, with 7 positions matching TRBD1. Losses at the gene ends were 4 bases for V and 4 bases for J; bases not matched to a gene: 13. Germline values: CDR1 SQVTM, CDR2 ANQGSEA. CDR3 length equals 15 residues. DNA of the CDR3: TGCAGCGTTGCCGTTTCCTTGACAGGGAAATACGAGCAGTACTTC. Its translation: CSVAVSLTGKYEQYF.

The chain couples TRBV14 to TRBJ2-2, with a possible D match to TRBD2 (5 bases). There are 19 residues in the CDR3. Deletions cut 0 bases from V and 4 bases from J, with 21 bases between. Germline V gene data show CDR1 as SGHDN and CDR2 as FVKESK. The CDR3 is CASSQDRGSVSQVTGELFF. The CDR3 nucleotides read TGTGCCAGCAGCCAAGATCGGGGATCCGTTTCCCAGGTCACCGGGGAGCTGTTTTTT. The variable domain in full, completed from reference TRBV14 and TRBJ2-2, reads EAGVTQFPSHSVIEKGQTVTLRCDPISGHDNLYWYRRVMGKEIKFLLHFVKESKQDESGMPNNRFLAERTGGTYSTLKVQPAELEDSGVYFCASSQDRGSVSQVTGELFFGEGSRLTVL.

The V call is TRBV9, the J call TRBJ2-1; TRBD2 matches at 10 bases. V was pared by 2 bases and J by 3 bases, with 11 bases of the junction left unmatched. CDR3 length: 18 residues. Per germline, CDR1 SGDLS and CDR2 YYNGEE. This chain's CDR3 is CASSVFPLAGTLYNEQFF. The CDR3 coding sequence is TGTGCCAGCAGCGTCTTCCCACTAGCGGGGACACTCTACAATGAGCAGTTCTTC.

The chain uses TRBV12-3 or TRBV12-4 and TRBJ1-4; D unclear. The CDR3 spans 11 residues. V was shortened by 3 bases and J by 9 bases, with 5 bases between the two germline ends. The CDR3 is CASSFGKKLFF. For the CDR3, the DNA is TGTGCCAGCAGTTTCGGTAAAAAACTGTTTTTT.

This chain uses TRBV19 with TRBJ1-5; D remains unclear. Germline V gives CDR1 LNHDA, CDR2 SQIVND (reference sequence). CDR3 length: 12 amino acids. The ends were cut back, 5 bases at V and 7 bases at J, with 9 bases in the middle. CDR3 sequence (DNA): TGTGCCAGTAGTCCCCCCGGCCAGCCCCAGCATTTT. Translation: CASSPPGQPQHF.

The chain joins TRBV7-3 to TRBJ1-6; no definite D call. The CDR3 length is 14 residues. V was cut by 4 bases and J by 3 bases, with 7 bases left in between. Germline loops: CDR1 SGHTA, CDR2 FQGTGA. DNA for the CDR3: TGTGCCAGCAGCTCCCAAGGCTATAATTCACCCCTCCACTTT. As protein: CASSSQGYNSPLHF.

The chain has TRBV3-1 and TRBJ2-7; the match to TRBD1 covers 10 bases. V trimming: 4 bases; J trimming: 0 bases; junction bases outside the gene matches: 3. Germline V lookup: CDR1 LGHDT, CDR2 YNNKEL (reference sequence). The CDR3 sequence is 15 residues long. The CDR3 protein is CASSPGQGYSYEQYF. The DNA for the CDR3 is TGTGCCAGCAGCCCGGGACAGGGGTACTCCTACGAGCAGTACTTC.

The chain links TRBV7-4 to TRBJ2-7; D unclear. The germline V gene encodes CDR1 SGHVT and CDR2 SQSDAQ. CDR3 length: 16 amino acids. The germline V and J ends were trimmed by 1 base and 1 base, with 14 bases remaining between them. The CDR3 DNA is TGTGCCAGCAGCTTAGAATGCAGGCCCGCGTCCTACGAGCAGTACTTC. Protein product: CASSLECRPASYEQYF.

This chain uses TRBV13 with TRBJ1-6, with TRBD1 matching 7 bases. Trimming took 0 bases from V and 10 from J; bases not matched to a gene: 9. The CDR3 consists of 16 residues. Germline assignment: CDR1 PRHDT and CDR2 FYEKMQ (reference sequence). CDR3 nucleotide sequence: TGTGCCAGCAGCTTAGGCGACCCAGGGGGAGTGTCACCCCTCCACTTT. Amino acids: CASSLGDPGGVSPLHF.

This clonotype was counted once. V gene TRBV12-3 or TRBV12-4 combines with J gene TRBJ2-3; TRBD1 agrees at 7 bases. The CDR3 is 14 amino acids. Trimming took 6 bases from V and 0 from J; bases not matched to a gene: 3. Here the CDR3 reads CASRRQGSTDTQYF. The CDR3 DNA is TGTGCCAGCAGGCGACAGGGAAGCACAGATACGCAGTATTTT.

This chain uses TRBV20-1 with TRBJ1-2; D gene unclear. Between the trimmed V and J ends, which lost 7 bases and 8 bases, there was a span of 5 bases. CDR3 size: 8 residues. The germline V gene encodes CDR1 DFQATT and CDR2 SNEGSKA (reference sequence). In nucleotides, the CDR3 is TGCAGTGTGGAAGGCTACACCTTC. It codes for CSVEGYTF.

The rearrangement links TRBV2 to TRBJ1-1; D remains ambiguous. The CDR3 is 14 amino acids. Germline values: CDR1 SNHLY, CDR2 FYNNEI. V was clipped by 6 bases and J by 9 bases, with 20 bases between them. CDR3 bases: TGTGCCAGCAGCCCTGAGGGCAGAGTAGGGCAAGCTTTCTTT. Protein product: CASSPEGRVGQAFF.

V and J are TRBV20-1 and TRBJ2-5, with 9 positions matching TRBD2. The CDR3 has 14 residues. V shed 7 bases, J shed 2 bases, and the junction held 8 bases outside the gene matches. Germline V gene sequence: CDR1 DFQATT, CDR2 SNEGSKA (reference sequence). Here the CDR3 DNA reads TGCAGTGTCTTTAGCGGGGGAAAACAAGAGACCCAGTACTTC. Protein: CSVFSGGKQETQYF.

The chain is built from TRBV4-2 and TRBJ2-3; 9 nucleotides align to TRBD1. Germline CDR1 reads LGHNA; CDR2 reads YNFKEQ. After removal of 4 bases from V and 2 bases from J, the junction contained 4 bases not matched to a gene. CDR3 length equals 15 residues. The chain's CDR3 is CASSPGTGFTDTQYF. For the CDR3, the DNA is TGTGCCAGCAGCCCCGGGACAGGGTTCACAGATACGCAGTATTTT.

The chain employs TRBV5-6 and TRBJ1-2, with D possibly matching TRBD1 (6 bases). This CDR3 contains 15 residues. The V end was cut by 2 bases, the J end by 3 bases, with 14 bases between. Germline V gene data show CDR1 as SGHDT and CDR2 as YYEEEE. The CDR3 protein is CASSFFGGAHYGYTF. CDR3 in DNA: TGTGCCAGCAGCTTTTTTGGGGGCGCCCACTATGGCTACACCTTC.

The chain uses TRBV25-1 and TRBJ2-7, with a possible D match to TRBD2 (5 bases). CDR1 and CDR2 from the germline V gene are MGHDK and SYGVNS. V lost 8 bases to trimming and J lost 3 bases, with 14 bases between them. The CDR3 extends over 13 amino acids. The CDR3 bases are TGTGCCAGCGGTACCGGGATCAACTACGAGCAGTACTTC. Encoded protein: CASGTGINYEQYF.

This rearrangement joins TRBV9 to TRBJ2-1; 10 positions agree with TRBD2. Per the germline V gene, CDR1 is SGDLS and CDR2 is YYNGEE. This CDR3 has 15 residues. Germline trimming cut 0 bases from V and 5 bases from J; bases unmatched to any gene: 2. The CDR3 is CASSVGTSGDNEQFF. The CDR3 DNA sequence: TGTGCCAGCAGCGTAGGAACTAGCGGGGACAATGAGCAGTTCTTC.

The chain is built from TRBV7-3 and TRBJ2-3; 10 bases map to TRBD2. The CDR3 has 17 residues. The trim removed 4 bases at V and 4 bases at J, leaving 11 bases unmatched. Germline V gene data show CDR1 as SGHTA and CDR2 as FQGTGA. The CDR3 DNA is TGTGCCAGCAGCTCAGGGCAGCGGGGGGGTTTGGCAGATACGCAGTATTTT. Protein product: CASSSGQRGGLADTQYF.

The chain uses TRBV20-1 and TRBJ2-3; 7 nucleotides agree with TRBD1. Germline CDR1 DFQATT, CDR2 SNEGSKA (reference sequence). The CDR3 runs to 9 residues. The V segment lost 6 bases and the J segment 12 bases; nucleotides outside the gene matches: 3. The DNA of the CDR3 is TGCAGTGCCGGGACAGATCAGTATTTT. It encodes CSAGTDQYF.

The J gene is TRBJ2-1, the V gene TRBV20-1, with TRBD2 matching over 7 bases. With V trimmed by 6 bases and J by 4 bases, 9 bases remained unmatched. The CDR3 extends over 14 amino acids. Germline lookup yields CDR1 DFQATT and CDR2 SNEGSKA (reference sequence). CDR3 in DNA: TGCAGTGCGGGGGGGACCGGAGGTTACAATGAGCAGTTCTTC. Translated, it gives CSAGGTGGYNEQFF.

This clonotype was detected only a few times. V usage is TRBV6-5 and J usage is TRBJ2-5, with D perhaps matching TRBD2 (5 bases). The CDR3 extends over 15 amino acids. CDR1 is MNHEY, CDR2 SVGAGI, per germline. V lost 3 bases to trimming and J lost 5 bases, with 16 bases between them. CDR3 DNA sequence: TGTGCCAGCAGTTATATTCCGGGGAGCTGGGAGACCCAGTACTTC. Translation: CASSYIPGSWETQYF.

The V call is TRBV29-1, the J call TRBJ1-2, with D maybe TRBD1 (5 bases). V was trimmed by 4 bases and J by 5 bases, leaving 17 bases between them. Germline values: CDR1 SQVTM, CDR2 ANQGSEA. The CDR3 totals 14 residues. CDR3 in amino acids: CSVAGTPESYGYTF. CDR3 nucleotide sequence: TGCAGCGTTGCTGGGACGCCCGAGAGTTATGGCTACACCTTC. The entire variable domain, with the rest obtained from reference TRBV29-1 and TRBJ1-2, is as follows: SAVISQKPSRDICQRGTSLTIQCQVDSQVTMMFWYRQQPGQSLTLIATANQGSEATYESGFVIDKFPISRPNLTFSTLTVSNMSPEDSSIYLCSVAGTPESYGYTFGSGTRLTVV.

In the case of this clonotype: At one end, the junction sequence differs from germline, possibly due to a read error. CDR3 amino acids: CASSYSRMDNSPLHF. The CDR3 bases are TGTGCCAGCAGTTACTCGCGGATGGATAACTCACCCCTCCACTTT. This chain uses TRBV6-5 with TRBJ1-6; D not certain. The CDR3 extends over 15 amino acids. Germline assignment: CDR1 MNHEY and CDR2 SVGAGI.